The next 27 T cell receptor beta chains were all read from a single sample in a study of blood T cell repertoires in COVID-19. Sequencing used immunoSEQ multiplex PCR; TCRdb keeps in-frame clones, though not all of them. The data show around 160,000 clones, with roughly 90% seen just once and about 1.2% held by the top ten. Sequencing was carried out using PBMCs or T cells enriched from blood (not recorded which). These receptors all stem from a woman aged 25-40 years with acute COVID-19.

CDR3: CASSYLAGVPPNEQFF. In nucleotides, the CDR3 is TGTGCCAGCAGCTACTTAGCGGGAGTACCCCCCAATGAGCAGTTCTTC. The chain uses TRBV7-3 and TRBJ2-1; TRBD2 agrees at 9 bases. Germline CDR1 reads SGHTA; CDR2 reads FQGTGA. V dropped 4 bases and J dropped 6; count of bases not matched to a gene: 10. The CDR3 covers 16 residues.

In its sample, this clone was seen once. The CDR3 DNA reads TGTGCCAGTCGGGCTAGCGGGGGGGGCGAGCAGTTCTTC. As protein: CASRASGGGEQFF. V and J are TRBV2 and TRBJ2-1; 12 bases match TRBD2. Germline V gene data show CDR1 as SNHLY and CDR2 as FYNNEI. The J segment lost 10 bases and the V segment lost 9 bases, leaving 7 bases of the junction unmatched. The CDR3 is 13 residues long.

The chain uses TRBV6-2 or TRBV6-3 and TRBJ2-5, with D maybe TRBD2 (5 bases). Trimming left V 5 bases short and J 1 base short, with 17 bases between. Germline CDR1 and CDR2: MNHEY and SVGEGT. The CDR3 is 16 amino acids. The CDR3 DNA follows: TGTGCCAGCAGTCGCCCTGGGGAGAGTATCCAAGAGACCCAGTACTTC. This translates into CASSRPGESIQETQYF.

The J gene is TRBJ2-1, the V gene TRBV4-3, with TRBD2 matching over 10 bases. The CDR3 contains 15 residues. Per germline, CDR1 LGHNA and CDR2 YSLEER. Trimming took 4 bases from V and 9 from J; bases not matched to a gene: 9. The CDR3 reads CASSRLLAGSIEQFF. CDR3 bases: TGCGCCAGCAGCCGGCTACTAGCGGGATCCATTGAGCAGTTCTTC.

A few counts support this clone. This chain's CDR3 is CASSQDFNGYTF. CDR3 DNA: TGTGCCAGCAGCCAAGATTTCAATGGCTACACCTTC. The chain is built from TRBV3-1 (or the pseudogene TRBV3-2) and TRBJ1-2; D remains ambiguous. V dropped 0 bases and J dropped 6 bases, with 5 bases sitting between them. This CDR3 is built from 12 residues. Germline CDR1 and CDR2: LGHDT and YNNKEL (reference sequence).

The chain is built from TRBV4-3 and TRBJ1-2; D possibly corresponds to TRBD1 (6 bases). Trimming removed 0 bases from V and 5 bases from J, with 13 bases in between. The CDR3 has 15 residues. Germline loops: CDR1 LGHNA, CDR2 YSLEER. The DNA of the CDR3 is TGCGCCAGCAGCCAAGATGTATGGGGGCAATATGGCTACACCTTC. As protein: CASSQDVWGQYGYTF.

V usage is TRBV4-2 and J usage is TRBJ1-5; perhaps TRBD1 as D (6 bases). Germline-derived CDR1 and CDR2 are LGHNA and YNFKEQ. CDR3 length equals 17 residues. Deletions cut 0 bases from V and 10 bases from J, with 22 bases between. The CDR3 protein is CASSQEGAGPTLEPQHF. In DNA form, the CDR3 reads TGTGCCAGCAGCCAAGAGGGGGCAGGGCCAACCCTTGAACCCCAGCATTTT.

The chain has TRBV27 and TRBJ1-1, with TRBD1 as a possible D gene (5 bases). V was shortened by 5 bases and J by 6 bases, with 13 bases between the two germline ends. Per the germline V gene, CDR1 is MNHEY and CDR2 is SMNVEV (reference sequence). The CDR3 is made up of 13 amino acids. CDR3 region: CASSPWGGPEAFF. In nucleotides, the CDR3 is TGTGCCAGCAGTCCCTGGGGGGGACCTGAAGCTTTCTTT.

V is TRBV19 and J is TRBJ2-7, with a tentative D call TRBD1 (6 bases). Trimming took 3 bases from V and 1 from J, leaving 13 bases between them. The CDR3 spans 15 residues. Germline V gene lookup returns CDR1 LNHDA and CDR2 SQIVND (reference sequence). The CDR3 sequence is CASSMGATGSYEQYF. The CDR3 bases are TGTGCCAGTAGTATGGGGGCCACAGGATCCTACGAGCAGTACTTC.

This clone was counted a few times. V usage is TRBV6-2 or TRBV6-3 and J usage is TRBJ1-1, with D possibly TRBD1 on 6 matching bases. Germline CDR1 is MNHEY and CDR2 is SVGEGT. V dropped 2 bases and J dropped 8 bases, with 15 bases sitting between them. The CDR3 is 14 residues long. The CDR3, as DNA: TGTGCCAGCAGTTACACGAGCAGGGGTCTGGAAGCTTTCTTT. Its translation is CASSYTSRGLEAFF.

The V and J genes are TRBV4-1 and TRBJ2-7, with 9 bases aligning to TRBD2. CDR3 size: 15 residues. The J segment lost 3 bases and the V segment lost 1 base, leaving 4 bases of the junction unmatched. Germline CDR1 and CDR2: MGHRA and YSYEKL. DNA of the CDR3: TGCGCCAGCAGCCAAGTTCTACTAGCGGGCTACGAGCAGTACTTC. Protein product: CASSQVLLAGYEQYF.

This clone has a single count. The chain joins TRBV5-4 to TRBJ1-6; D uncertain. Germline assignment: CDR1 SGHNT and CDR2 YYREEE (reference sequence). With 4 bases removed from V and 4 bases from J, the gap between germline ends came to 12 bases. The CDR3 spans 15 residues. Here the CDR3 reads CASSPEKLYNSPLHF. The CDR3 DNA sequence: TGTGCCAGCAGCCCGGAGAAGTTATATAATTCACCCCTCCACTTT.

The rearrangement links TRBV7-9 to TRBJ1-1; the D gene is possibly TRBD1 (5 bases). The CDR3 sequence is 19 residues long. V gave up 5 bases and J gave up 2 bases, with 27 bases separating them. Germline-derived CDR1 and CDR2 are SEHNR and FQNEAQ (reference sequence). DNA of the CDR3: TGTGCCAGCAGCCCAGACCTCACAGGTGATTTTTTCGAAAACACTGAAGCTTTCTTT. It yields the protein CASSPDLTGDFFENTEAFF.

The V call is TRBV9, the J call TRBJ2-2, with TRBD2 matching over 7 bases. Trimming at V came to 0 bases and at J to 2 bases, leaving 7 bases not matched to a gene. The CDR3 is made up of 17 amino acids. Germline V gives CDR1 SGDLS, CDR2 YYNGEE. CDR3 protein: CASSVGAGTINTGELFF. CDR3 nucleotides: TGTGCCAGCAGCGTAGGGGCCGGGACTATAAACACCGGGGAGCTGTTTTTT. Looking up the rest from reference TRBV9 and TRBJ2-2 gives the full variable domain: DSGVTQTPKHLITATGQRVTLRCSPRSGDLSVYWYQQSLDQGLQFLIQYYNGEERAKGNILERFSAQQFPDLHSELNLSSLELGDSALYFCASSVGAGTINTGELFFGEGSRLTVL.

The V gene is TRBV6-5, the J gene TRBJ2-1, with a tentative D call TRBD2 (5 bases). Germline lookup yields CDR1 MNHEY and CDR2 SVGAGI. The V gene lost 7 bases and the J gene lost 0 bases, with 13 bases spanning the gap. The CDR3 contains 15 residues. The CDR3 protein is CASTPGWVSYNEQFF. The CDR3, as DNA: TGTGCCAGCACGCCGGGGTGGGTCTCCTACAATGAGCAGTTCTTC.

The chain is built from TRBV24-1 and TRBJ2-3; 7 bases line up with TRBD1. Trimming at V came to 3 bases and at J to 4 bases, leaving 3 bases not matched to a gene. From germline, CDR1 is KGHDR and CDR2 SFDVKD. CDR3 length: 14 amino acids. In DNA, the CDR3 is TGTGCCACCAGTGATCCGACAGGGCCAGATACGCAGTATTTT. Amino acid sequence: CATSDPTGPDTQYF.

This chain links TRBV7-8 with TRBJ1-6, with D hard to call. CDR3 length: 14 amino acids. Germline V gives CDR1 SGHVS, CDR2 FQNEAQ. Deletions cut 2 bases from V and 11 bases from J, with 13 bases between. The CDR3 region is CASSLRVQDTPLHF. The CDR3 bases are TGTGCCAGCAGCTTAAGAGTTCAGGATACACCCCTCCACTTT. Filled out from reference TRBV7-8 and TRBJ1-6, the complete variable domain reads GAGVSQSPRYKVAKRGQDVALRCDPISGHVSLFWYQQALGQGPEFLTYFQNEAQLDKSGLPSDRFFAERPEGSVSTLKIQRTQQEDSAVYLCASSLRVQDTPLHFGNGTRLTVT.

CDR3 coding DNA: TGTGCCAGCAGTTCGCGGTGGACAGGAGGCTATGGGGATTATGGCTACACCTTC. Protein sequence: CASSSRWTGGYGDYGYTF. The chain has TRBV2 and TRBJ1-2, with TRBD1 matching over 7 bases. J was trimmed by 5 bases and V by 5 bases; bases with no gene match: 20. This CDR3 region has 18 residues. The germline V gene encodes CDR1 SNHLY and CDR2 FYNNEI.

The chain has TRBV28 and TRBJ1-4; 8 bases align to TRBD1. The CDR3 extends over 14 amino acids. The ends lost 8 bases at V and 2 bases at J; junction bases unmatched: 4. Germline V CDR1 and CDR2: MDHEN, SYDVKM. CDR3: CASSGGWTNEKLFF. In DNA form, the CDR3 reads TGTGCCAGCTCAGGGGGCTGGACTAATGAAAAACTGTTTTTT.

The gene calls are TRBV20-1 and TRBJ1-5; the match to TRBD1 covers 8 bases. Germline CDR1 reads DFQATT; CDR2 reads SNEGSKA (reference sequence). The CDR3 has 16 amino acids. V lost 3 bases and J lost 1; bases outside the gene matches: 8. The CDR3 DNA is TGCAGTGCTAGTGGGGGACAGGTCGGCAGCAATCAGCCCCAGCATTTT. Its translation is CSASGGQVGSNQPQHF.

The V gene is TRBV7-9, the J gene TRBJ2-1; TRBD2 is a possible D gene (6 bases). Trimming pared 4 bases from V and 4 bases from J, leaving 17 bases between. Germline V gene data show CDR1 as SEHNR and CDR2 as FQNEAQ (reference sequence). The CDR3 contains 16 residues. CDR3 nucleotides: TGTGCCAGCAGCTCAACGGTCCAGCGGGCTTACAATGAGCAGTTCTTC. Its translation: CASSSTVQRAYNEQFF.

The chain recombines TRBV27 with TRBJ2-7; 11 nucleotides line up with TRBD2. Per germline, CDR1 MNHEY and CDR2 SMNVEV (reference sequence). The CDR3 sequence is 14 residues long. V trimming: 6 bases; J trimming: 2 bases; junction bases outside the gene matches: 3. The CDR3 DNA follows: TGTGCCAGCAGGACGGGACTAGCGGCCTACGAGCAGTACTTC. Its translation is CASRTGLAAYEQYF.

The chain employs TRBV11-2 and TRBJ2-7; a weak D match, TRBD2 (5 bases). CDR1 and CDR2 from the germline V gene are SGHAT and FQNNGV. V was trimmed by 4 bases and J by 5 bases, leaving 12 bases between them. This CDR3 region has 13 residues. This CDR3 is CASSWVRGNEQYF. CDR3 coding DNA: TGTGCCAGCAGCTGGGTGCGAGGGAACGAGCAGTACTTC.

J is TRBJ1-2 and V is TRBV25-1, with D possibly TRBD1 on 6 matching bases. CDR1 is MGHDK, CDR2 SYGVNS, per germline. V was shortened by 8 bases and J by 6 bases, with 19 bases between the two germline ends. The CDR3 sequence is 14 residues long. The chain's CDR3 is CASGTGPSDNGYTF. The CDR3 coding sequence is TGTGCCAGCGGAACAGGGCCTTCAGACAATGGCTACACCTTC.

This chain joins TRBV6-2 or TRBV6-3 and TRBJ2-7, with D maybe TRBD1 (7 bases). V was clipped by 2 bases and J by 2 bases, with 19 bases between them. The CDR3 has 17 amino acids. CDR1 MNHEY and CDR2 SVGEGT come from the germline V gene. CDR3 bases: TGTGCCAGCAGTTACAGATCAGGGGGAGGTATAGCCTACGAGCAGTACTTC. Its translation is CASSYRSGGGIAYEQYF.

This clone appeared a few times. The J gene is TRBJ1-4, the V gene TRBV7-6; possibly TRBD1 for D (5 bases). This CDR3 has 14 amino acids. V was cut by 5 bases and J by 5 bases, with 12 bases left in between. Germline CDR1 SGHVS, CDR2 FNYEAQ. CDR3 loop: CASSPMAGNEKLFF. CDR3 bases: TGTGCCAGCAGCCCCATGGCAGGGAATGAAAAACTGTTTTTT.

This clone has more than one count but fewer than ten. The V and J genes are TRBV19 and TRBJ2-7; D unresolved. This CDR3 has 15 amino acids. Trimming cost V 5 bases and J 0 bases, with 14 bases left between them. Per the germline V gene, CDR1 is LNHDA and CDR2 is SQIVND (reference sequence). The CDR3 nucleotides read TGTGCCAGTAGTGACGTTGGCAGGATCTCCTACGAGCAGTACTTC. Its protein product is CASSDVGRISYEQYF.